The TCR beta chain under discussion was sequenced for a study of spatial heterogeneity in lung cancer. CDR1 and CDR2 (germline): SQVTM, ANQGSEA. Trimming cost V 5 bases and J 0 bases, with 10 bases left between them. The CDR3 totals 14 residues. TCRdb recomputed calls from the 5' RACE reads with MiXCR, one row per CDR3 protein. The repertoire holds about 82,000 distinct CDR3 sequences, with roughly an eighth as singletons. Time point given: sample taken at primary tumor resection. Unsorted whole RNA from tumor, nontumor lung or frozen PBMC underwent sequencing. The rearrangement uses TRBV29-1 and TRBJ2-2; D is tentatively TRBD1 or TRBD2 (5 bases each). The material was PBMCs, obtained at surgery. The receptor was derived from a male donor with early-stage non-small cell lung cancer. The CDR3 DNA sequence: TGCAGCGTTCGGCAGGGACCGAACACCGGGGAGCTGTTTTTT. Protein: CSVRQGPNTGELFF.